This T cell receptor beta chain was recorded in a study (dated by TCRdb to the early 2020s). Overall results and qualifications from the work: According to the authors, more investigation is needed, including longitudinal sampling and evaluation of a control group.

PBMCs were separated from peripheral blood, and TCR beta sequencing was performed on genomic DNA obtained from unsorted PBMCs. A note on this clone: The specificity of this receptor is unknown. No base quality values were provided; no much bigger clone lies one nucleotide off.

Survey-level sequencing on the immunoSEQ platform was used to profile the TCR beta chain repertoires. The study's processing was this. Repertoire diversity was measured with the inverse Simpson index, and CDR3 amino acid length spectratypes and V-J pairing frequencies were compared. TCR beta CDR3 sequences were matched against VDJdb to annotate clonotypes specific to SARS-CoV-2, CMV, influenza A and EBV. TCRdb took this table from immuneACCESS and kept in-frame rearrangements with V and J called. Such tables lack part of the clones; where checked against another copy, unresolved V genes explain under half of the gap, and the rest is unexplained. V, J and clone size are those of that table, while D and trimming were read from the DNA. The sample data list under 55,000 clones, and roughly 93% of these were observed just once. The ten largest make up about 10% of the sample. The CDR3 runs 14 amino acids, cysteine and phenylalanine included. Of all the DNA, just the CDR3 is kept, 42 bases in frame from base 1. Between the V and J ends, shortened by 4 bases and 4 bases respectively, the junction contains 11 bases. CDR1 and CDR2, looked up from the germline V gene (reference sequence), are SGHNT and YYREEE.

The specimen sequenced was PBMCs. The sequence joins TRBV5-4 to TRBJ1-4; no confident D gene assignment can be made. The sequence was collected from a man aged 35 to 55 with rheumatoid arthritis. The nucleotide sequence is TGTGCCAGCAGCCCCCCGGGTATTAATGAAAAACTGTTTTTT. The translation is CASSPPGINEKLFF.